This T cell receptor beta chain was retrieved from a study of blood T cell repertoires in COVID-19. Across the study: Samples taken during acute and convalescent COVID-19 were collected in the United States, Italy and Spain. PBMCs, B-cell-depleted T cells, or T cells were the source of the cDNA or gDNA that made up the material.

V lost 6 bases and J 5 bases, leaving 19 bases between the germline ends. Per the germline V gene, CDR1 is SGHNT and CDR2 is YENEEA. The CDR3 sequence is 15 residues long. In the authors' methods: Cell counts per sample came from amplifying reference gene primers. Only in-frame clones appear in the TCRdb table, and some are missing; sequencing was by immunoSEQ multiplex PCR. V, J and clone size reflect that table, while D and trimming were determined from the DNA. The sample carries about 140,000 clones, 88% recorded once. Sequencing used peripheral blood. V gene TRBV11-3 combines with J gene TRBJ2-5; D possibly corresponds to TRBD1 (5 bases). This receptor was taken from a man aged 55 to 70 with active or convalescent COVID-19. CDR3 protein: CASSPRAGQWETQYF. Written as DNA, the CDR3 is TGTGCCAGCAGTCCCAGGGCCGGCCAATGGGAGACCCAGTACTTC.